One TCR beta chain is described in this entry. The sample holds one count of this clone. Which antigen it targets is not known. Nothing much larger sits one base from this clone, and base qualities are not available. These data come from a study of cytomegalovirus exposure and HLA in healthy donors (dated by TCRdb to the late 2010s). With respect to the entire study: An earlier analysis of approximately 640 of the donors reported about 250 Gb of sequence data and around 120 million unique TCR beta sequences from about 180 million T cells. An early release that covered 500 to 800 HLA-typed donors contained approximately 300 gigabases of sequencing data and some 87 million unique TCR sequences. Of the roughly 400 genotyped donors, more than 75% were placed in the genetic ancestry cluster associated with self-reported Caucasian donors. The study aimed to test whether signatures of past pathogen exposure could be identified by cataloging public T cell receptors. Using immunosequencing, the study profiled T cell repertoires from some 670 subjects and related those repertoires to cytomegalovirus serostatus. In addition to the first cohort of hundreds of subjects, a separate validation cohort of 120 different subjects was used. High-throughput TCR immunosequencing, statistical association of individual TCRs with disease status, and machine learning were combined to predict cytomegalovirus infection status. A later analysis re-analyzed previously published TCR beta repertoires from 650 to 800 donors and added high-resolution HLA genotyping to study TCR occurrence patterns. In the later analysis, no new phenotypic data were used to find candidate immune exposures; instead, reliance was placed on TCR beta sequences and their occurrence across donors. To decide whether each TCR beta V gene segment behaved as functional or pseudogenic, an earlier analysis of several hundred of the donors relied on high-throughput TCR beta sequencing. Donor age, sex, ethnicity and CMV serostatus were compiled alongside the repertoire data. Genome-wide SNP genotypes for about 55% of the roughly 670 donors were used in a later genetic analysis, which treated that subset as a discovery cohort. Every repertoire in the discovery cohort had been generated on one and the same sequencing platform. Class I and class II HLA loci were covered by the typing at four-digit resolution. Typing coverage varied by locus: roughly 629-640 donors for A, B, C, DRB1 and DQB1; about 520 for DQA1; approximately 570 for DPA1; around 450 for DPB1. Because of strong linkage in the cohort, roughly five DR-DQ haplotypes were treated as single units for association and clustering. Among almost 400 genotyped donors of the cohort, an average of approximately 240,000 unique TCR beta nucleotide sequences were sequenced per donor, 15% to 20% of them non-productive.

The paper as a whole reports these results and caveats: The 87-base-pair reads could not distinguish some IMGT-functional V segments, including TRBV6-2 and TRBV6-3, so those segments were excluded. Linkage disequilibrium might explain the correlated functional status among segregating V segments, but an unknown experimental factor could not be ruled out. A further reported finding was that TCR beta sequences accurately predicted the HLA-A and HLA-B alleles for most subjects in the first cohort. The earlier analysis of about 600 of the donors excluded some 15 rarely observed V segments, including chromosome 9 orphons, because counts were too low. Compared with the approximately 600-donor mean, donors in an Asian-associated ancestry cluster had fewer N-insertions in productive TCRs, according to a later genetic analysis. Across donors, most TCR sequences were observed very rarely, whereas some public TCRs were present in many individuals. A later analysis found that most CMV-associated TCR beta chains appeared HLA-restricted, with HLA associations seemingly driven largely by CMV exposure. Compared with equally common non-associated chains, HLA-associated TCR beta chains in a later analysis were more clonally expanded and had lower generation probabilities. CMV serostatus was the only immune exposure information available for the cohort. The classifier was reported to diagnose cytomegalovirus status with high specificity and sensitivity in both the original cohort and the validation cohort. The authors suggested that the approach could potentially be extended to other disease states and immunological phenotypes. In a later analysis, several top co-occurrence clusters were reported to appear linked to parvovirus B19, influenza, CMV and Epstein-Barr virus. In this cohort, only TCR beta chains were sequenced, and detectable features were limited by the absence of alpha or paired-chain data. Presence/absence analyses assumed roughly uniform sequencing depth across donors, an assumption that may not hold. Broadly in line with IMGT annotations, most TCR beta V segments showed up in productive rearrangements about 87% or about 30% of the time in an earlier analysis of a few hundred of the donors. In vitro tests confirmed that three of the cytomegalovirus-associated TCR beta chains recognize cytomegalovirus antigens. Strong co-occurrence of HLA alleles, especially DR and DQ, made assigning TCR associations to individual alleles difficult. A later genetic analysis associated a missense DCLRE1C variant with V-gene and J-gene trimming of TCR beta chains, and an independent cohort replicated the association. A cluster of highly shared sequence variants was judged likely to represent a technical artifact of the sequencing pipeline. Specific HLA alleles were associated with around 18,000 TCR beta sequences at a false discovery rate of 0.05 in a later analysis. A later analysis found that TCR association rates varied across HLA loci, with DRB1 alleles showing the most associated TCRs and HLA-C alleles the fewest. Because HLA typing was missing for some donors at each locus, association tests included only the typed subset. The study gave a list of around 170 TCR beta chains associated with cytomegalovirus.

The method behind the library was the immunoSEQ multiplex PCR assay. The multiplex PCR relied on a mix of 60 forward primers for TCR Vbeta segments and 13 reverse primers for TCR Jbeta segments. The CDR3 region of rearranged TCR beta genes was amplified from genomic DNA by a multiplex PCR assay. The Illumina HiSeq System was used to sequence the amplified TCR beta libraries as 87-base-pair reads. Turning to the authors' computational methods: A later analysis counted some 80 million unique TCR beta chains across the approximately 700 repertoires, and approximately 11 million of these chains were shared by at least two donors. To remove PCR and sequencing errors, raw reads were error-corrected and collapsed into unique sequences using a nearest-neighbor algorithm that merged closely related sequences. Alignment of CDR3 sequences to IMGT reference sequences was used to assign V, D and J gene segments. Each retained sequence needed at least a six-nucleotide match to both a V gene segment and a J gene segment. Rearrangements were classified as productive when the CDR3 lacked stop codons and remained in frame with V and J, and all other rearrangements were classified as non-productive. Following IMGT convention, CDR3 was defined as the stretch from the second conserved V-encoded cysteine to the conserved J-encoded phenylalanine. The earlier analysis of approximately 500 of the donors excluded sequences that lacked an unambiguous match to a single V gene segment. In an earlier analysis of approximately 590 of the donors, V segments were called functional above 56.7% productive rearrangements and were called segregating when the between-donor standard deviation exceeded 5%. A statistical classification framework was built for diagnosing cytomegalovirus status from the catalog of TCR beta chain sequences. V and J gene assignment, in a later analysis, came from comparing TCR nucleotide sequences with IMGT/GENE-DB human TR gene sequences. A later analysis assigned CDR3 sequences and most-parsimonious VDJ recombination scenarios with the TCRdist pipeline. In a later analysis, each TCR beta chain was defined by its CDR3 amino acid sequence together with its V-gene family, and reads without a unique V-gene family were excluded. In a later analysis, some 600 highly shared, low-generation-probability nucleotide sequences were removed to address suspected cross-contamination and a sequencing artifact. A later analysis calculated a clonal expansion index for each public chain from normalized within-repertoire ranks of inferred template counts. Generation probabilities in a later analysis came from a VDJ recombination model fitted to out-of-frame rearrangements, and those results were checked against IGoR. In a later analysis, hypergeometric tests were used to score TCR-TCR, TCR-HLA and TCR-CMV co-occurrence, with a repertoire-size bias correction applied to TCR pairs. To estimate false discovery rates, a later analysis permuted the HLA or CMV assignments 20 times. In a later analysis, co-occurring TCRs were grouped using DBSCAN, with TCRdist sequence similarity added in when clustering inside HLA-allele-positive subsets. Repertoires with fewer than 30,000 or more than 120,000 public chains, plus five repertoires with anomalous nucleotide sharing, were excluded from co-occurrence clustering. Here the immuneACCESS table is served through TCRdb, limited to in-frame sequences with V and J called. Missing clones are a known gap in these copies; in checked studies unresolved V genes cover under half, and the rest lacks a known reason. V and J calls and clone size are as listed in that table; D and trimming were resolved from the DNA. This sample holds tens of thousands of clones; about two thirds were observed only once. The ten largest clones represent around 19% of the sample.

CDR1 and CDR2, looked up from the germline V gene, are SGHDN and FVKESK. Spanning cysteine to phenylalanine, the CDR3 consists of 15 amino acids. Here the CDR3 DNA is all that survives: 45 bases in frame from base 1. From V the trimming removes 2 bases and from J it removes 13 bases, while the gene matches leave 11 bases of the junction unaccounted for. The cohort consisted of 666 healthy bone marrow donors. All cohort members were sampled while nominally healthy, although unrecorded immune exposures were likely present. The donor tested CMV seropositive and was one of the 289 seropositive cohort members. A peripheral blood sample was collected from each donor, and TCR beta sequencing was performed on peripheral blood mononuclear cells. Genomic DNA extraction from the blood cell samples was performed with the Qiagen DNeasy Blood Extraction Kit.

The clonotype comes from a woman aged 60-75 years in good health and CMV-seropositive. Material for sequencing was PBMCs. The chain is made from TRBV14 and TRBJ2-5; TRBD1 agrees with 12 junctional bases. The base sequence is TGTGCCAGCAGCCAACTAGGGGACAGGGGGCTGGAGCGGTACTTC. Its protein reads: CASSQLGDRGLERYF.